A single sample is the source of the 15 T cell receptor beta chains below, sequenced in a study of CD8 T cells in ankylosing spondylitis. Findings and caveats of the study: The study identified a TCR beta motif of under ten highly homologous variants that appeared characteristic of ankylosing spondylitis blood.

TCRdb re-called the 5' RACE reads through MiXCR, storing one row per CDR3 protein. This table has a few hundred thousand distinct CDR3 sequences, approximately 20% appearing once. Their recognized antigens are unknown. Sequenced input: blood, either unsorted or a sorted T cell fraction (not recorded which). Receptors originate from a male donor with ankylosing spondylitis.

The chain has TRBV9 and TRBJ2-1; no reliable D call. Germline V lookup: CDR1 SGDLS, CDR2 YYNGEE. Between the trimmed V and J ends, which lost 4 bases and 16 bases, there was a span of 18 bases. The CDR3 loop spans 12 amino acids. CDR3 in DNA: TGTGCCAGCAGCCCCCCCTCTATCGCCAGATTCTTC. It translates to CASSPPSIARFF.

This clonotype was detected once. The rearrangement links TRBV6-2 or TRBV6-3 to TRBJ1-1; 8 bases line up with TRBD1. V gave up 5 bases and J gave up 2 bases; unmatched junction bases: 7. The CDR3 runs 15 residues. Germline lookup yields CDR1 MNHEY and CDR2 SVGEGT. The CDR3 DNA is TGTGCCAGCAGTGGAGCCGGACAGGGTAACACTGAAGCTTTCTTT. This gives the protein CASSGAGQGNTEAFF.

The V gene is TRBV2, the J gene TRBJ2-2, with D perhaps assigned TRBD1 or TRBD2 (5 bases each). The CDR3 sequence is 13 residues long. V dropped 6 bases and J dropped 3 bases, with 8 bases sitting between them. The germline CDR1 and CDR2 sequences are SNHLY and FYNNEI. The CDR3 sequence is CASRVGHTGELFF. The CDR3 nucleotides are TGTGCCAGCAGAGTGGGACACACCGGGGAGCTGTTTTTT.

The sample holds a few counts of this clonotype. This chain joins TRBV7-6 and TRBJ2-5; D perhaps matches TRBD2 (5 bases). Germline V CDR1 and CDR2: SGHVS, FNYEAQ. This CDR3 has 13 amino acids. The germline V and J ends were trimmed by 4 bases and 2 bases, with 8 bases remaining between them. The CDR3 sequence is CASSSRRQETQYF. CDR3 coding DNA: TGTGCCAGCAGCTCCCGGAGGCAAGAGACCCAGTACTTC.

V usage is TRBV20-1 and J usage is TRBJ1-1, with D maybe TRBD1 (5 bases). The CDR3 totals 12 residues. Germline-derived CDR1 and CDR2 are DFQATT and SNEGSKA (reference sequence). V was trimmed by 7 bases and J by 1 base, leaving 10 bases between them. CDR3 DNA sequence: TGCAGTGGGGGGTCGGGGAACACTGAAGCTTTCTTT. It yields the protein CSGGSGNTEAFF.

There are a few counts of this clonotype. This rearrangement joins TRBV6-2 or TRBV6-3 to TRBJ2-1, with TRBD2 identical over 11 bases. The length of the CDR3 is 15 residues. V was clipped by 5 bases and J by 9 bases; unmatched bases: 9. In germline, CDR1 is MNHEY, CDR2 SVGEGT. The CDR3 DNA is TGTGCCAGCAGTCGAGTGACTAGCGGGAAGAGTGAGCAGTTCTTC. It yields the protein CASSRVTSGKSEQFF.

This clonotype was seen a handful of times. The gene calls are TRBV5-1 and TRBJ2-7; D call uncertain. Germline CDR1 reads SGHRS; CDR2 reads YFSETQ. The CDR3 extends over 14 amino acids. Deletions cut 5 bases from V and 3 bases from J, with 15 bases between. The DNA of the CDR3 is TGCGCCAGCAGTAGGGCGTCAGGAAACTACGAGCAGTACTTC. Translation: CASSRASGNYEQYF. The variable domain in full, completed from reference TRBV5-1 and TRBJ2-7, reads KAGVTQTPRYLIKTRGQQVTLSCSPISGHRSVSWYQQTPGQGLQFLFEYFSETQRNKGNFPGRFSGRQFSNSRSEMNVSTLELGDSALYLCASSRASGNYEQYFGPGTRLTVT.

V is TRBV5-1 and J is TRBJ2-6, with 7 nucleotides matching TRBD1. Germline V CDR1 and CDR2: SGHRS, YFSETQ. This CDR3 is 17 amino acids long. J gave up 1 base and V 1 base, and 5 bases lay outside the gene matches. CDR3: CASSLSGQSSGANVLTF. DNA for the CDR3: TGCGCCAGCAGCTTGTCGGGACAGTCATCTGGGGCCAACGTCCTGACTTTC.

DNA for the CDR3: TGTGCCAGCAGCCCTAGTTTGGCAGGGTCTGGAAACACCATATATTTT. It specifies CASSPSLAGSGNTIYF. V usage is TRBV3-1 and J usage is TRBJ1-3; weak D call: TRBD1 (5 bases). Germline V CDR1 and CDR2: LGHDT, YNNKEL (reference sequence). The CDR3 runs 16 residues. V was trimmed by 4 bases and J by 1 base, leaving 14 bases between them.

This sequence joins TRBV7-2 and TRBJ1-1; 9 bases fit TRBD1. Germline V gene data show CDR1 as SGHTA and CDR2 as FQGNSA. Trimming at V came to 6 bases and at J to 3 bases, leaving 5 bases not matched to a gene. The CDR3 consists of 14 residues. The CDR3, as DNA: TGTGCCAGCAGGACCGGGACAGGGTACACTGAAGCTTTCTTT. It translates to CASRTGTGYTEAFF.

This sequence joins TRBV2 and TRBJ1-5; a possible D gene is TRBD1 (5 bases). The length of the CDR3 is 15 residues. The germline CDR1 and CDR2 sequences are SNHLY and FYNNEI. Trimming left V 7 bases short and J 1 base short, with 14 bases between. The CDR3 region is CASKTTVNSNQPQHF. DNA for the CDR3: TGTGCCAGCAAGACGACAGTTAACAGCAATCAGCCCCAGCATTTT.

This rearrangement joins TRBV7-9 to TRBJ1-1; D remains unclear. The CDR3 is made up of 12 amino acids. Germline CDR1 is SEHNR and CDR2 is FQNEAQ (reference sequence). The V gene lost 1 base and the J gene lost 11 bases, with 11 bases spanning the gap. The CDR3 sequence is CASSLGRSGAFF. In DNA form, the CDR3 reads TGTGCCAGCAGCTTAGGGAGGAGTGGGGCTTTCTTT.

This clonotype was detected a few times. CDR3 amino acids: CASSFPESNSPLHF. The CDR3 DNA reads as TGCGCCAGCAGCTTCCCGGAGTCCAATTCACCCCTCCACTTT. The chain has TRBV5-1 and TRBJ1-6, with D unclear. The CDR3 is 14 residues long. V was cut by 2 bases and J by 7 bases, with 10 bases left in between. The germline V gene encodes CDR1 SGHRS and CDR2 YFSETQ.

The CDR3 sequence: CASSQDLSSDLNEQFF. The CDR3, as DNA: TGTGCCAGCAGCCAAGATCTTAGTAGCGACCTCAATGAGCAGTTCTTC. The chain couples TRBV3-1 to TRBJ2-1, with D perhaps matching TRBD2 (5 bases). CDR1 and CDR2 (germline): LGHDT, YNNKEL (reference sequence). The CDR3 has 16 amino acids. V lost 0 bases, J lost 6 bases, and 15 bases lay in between.

The CDR3 sequence is CSALANEQFF. In DNA, the CDR3 is TGCAGTGCTTTAGCGAATGAGCAGTTCTTC. The J gene is TRBJ2-1, the V gene TRBV20-1, with D possibly TRBD2 on 5 matching bases. Germline values: CDR1 DFQATT, CDR2 SNEGSKA (reference sequence). V was trimmed by 5 bases and J by 7 bases, leaving 6 bases between them. The CDR3 covers 10 residues.